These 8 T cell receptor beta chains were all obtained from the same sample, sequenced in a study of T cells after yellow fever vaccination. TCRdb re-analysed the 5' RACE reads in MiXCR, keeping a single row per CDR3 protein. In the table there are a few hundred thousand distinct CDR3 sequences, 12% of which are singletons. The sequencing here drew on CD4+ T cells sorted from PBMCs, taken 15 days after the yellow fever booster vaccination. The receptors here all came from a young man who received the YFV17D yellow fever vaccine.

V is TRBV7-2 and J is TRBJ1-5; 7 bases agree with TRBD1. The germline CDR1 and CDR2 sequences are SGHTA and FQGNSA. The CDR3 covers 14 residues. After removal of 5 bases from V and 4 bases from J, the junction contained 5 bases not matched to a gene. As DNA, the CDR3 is TGTGCCAGCAGCCACGGACAGGCTAATCAGCCCCAGCATTTT. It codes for CASSHGQANQPQHF.

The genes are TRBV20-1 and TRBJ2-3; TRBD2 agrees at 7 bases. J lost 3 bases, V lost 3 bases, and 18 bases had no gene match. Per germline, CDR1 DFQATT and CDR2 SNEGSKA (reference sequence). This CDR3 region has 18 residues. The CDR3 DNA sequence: TGCAGTGCTAGTATCCTGTATGGGGCGGGAGTTACAACAGATACGCAGTATTTT. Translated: CSASILYGAGVTTDTQYF.

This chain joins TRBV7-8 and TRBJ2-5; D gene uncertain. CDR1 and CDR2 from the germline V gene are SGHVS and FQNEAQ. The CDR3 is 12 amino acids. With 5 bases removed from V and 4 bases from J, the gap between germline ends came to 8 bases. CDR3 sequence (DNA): TGTGCCAGCAGCACCAGAGGAGAGACCCAGTACTTC. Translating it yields CASSTRGETQYF.

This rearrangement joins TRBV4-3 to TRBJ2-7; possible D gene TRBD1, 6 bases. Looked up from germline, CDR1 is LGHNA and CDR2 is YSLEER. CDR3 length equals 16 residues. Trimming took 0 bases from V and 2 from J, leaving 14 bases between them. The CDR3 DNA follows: TGCGCCAGCAGCCAAGAATGGCAGGGGCCGCCCTACGAGCAGTACTTC. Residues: CASSQEWQGPPYEQYF.

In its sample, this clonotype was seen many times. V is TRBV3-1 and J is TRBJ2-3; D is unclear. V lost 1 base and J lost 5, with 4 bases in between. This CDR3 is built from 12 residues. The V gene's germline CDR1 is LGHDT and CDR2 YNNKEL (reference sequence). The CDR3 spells CASSQVLDTQYF. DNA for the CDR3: TGTGCCAGCAGCCAAGTATTAGATACGCAGTATTTT.

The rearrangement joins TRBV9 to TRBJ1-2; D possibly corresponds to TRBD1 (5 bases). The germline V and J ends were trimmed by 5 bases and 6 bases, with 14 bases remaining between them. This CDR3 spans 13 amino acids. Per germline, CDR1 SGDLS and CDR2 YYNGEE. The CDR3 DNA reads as TGTGCCAGCAGTCCGAGCTTCAGGGATGGCTACACCTTC. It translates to CASSPSFRDGYTF. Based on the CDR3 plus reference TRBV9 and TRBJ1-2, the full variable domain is DSGVTQTPKHLITATGQRVTLRCSPRSGDLSVYWYQQSLDQGLQFLIQYYNGEERAKGNILERFSAQQFPDLHSELNLSSLELGDSALYFCASSPSFRDGYTFGSGTRLTVV.

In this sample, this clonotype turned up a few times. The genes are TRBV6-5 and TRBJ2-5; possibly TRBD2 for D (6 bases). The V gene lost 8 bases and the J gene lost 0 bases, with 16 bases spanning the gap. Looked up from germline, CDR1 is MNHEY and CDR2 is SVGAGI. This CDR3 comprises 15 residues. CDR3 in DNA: TGTGCCAGCGGACACGGGAGAAGGTACCAAGAGACCCAGTACTTC. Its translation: CASGHGRRYQETQYF.

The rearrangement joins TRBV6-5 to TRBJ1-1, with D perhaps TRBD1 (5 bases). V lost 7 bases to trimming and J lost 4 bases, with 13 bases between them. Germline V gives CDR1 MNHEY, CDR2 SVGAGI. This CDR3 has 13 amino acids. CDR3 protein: CASTTEGFTEAFF. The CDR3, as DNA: TGTGCCAGCACGACGGAGGGGTTCACTGAAGCTTTCTTT.